These 8 T cell receptor beta chains were sequenced from one sample in a study of T cells in Graves' hyperthyroidism and ophthalmopathy. RNA transcripts gave rise to amplified TCR beta CDR3 regions. During a first-round RT-PCR of the TCR CDR3, the HTBI primer set was used. TCRdb processed the multiplex PCR reads anew with MiXCR; each CDR3 protein has one entry. Found here are 400,000 or so distinct CDR3 sequences, around 15% of them singletons; the top ten hold over 25%. Sequences were obtained from blood. The source of these receptors is a man aged 50-59 years with Graves' ophthalmopathy.

This clonotype was observed a handful of times. The rearrangement joins TRBV6-1 to TRBJ1-4; 10 bases line up with TRBD1. This CDR3 region has 14 residues. Trimming cost V 4 bases and J 7 bases; bases outside gene matches: 3. The germline V gene encodes CDR1 MNHNS and CDR2 SASEGT. The CDR3 sequence is CASSATGGPEKLFF. DNA of the CDR3: TGTGCCAGCAGTGCGACAGGGGGCCCTGAAAAACTGTTTTTT.

This clonotype was counted at least ten times. The chain recombines TRBV24-1 with TRBJ1-2; 10 bases line up with TRBD1. CDR1 and CDR2 from the germline V gene are KGHDR and SFDVKD. J was trimmed by 8 bases and V by 4 bases; bases with no gene match: 12. This CDR3 contains 16 residues. The CDR3, as DNA: TGTGCCACCAGTGACGATACTCCGGGACAGGGGAGGGGCTACACCTTC. As protein: CATSDDTPGQGRGYTF.

This chain joins TRBV3-1 and TRBJ2-5; TRBD1 matches 9 bases. CDR3 length: 15 amino acids. V gave up 4 bases and J gave up 6 bases; unmatched junction bases: 9. Germline-derived CDR1 and CDR2 are LGHDT and YNNKEL (reference sequence). Here the CDR3 DNA reads TGTGCCAGCAGCCGGGGGGACAGGGCGGTGCAGACCCAGTACTTC. Amino acid sequence: CASSRGDRAVQTQYF.

Only a few counts were recorded for this clonotype. J is TRBJ2-1 and V is TRBV29-1; no firm D call. Germline V lookup: CDR1 SQVTM, CDR2 ANQGSEA. This CDR3 contains 12 residues. Between the trimmed V and J ends, which lost 7 bases and 1 base, there was a span of 8 bases. The chain's CDR3 is CSGSRSYNEQFF. The CDR3 nucleotides read TGCAGCGGCTCACGGTCCTACAATGAGCAGTTCTTC.

This clonotype came up many times. The chain recombines TRBV7-3 with TRBJ1-2; D may be TRBD1 (6 bases). This CDR3 is built from 14 residues. CDR1 and CDR2 from the germline V gene are SGHTA and FQGTGA. Deletions cut 2 bases from V and 4 bases from J, with 11 bases between. CDR3 loop: CASSLGGDGYGYTF. For the CDR3, the DNA is TGTGCCAGCAGCTTAGGGGGCGACGGCTATGGCTACACCTTC.

DNA of the CDR3: TGTGCCACCAGTGATTACAGGGGGCTGGATGGCTACACCTTC. Its protein is CATSDYRGLDGYTF. The chain employs TRBV24-1 and TRBJ1-2; TRBD1 agrees at 9 bases. Germline V gives CDR1 KGHDR, CDR2 SFDVKD. V trimming: 2 bases; J trimming: 6 bases; junction bases outside the gene matches: 3. The CDR3 spans 14 residues.

This clonotype was recorded many times. This rearrangement joins TRBV10-3 to TRBJ2-7; weak D call: TRBD2 (7 bases). Germline CDR1 is ENHRY and CDR2 is SYGVKD. The length of the CDR3 is 11 residues. V lost 8 bases to trimming and J lost 5 bases, with 10 bases between them. CDR3 protein: CAIAGANEQYF. DNA for the CDR3: TGTGCCATCGCGGGGGCCAACGAGCAGTACTTC.

V gene TRBV25-1 combines with J gene TRBJ2-7; 10 positions agree with TRBD1. The CDR3 length is 19 residues. Germline-derived CDR1 and CDR2 are MGHDK and SYGVNS. Trimming removed 5 bases from V and 3 bases from J; junction bases left unmatched: 19. CDR3 amino acids: CASSPSPGQGFGTHYEQYF. The CDR3 DNA follows: TGTGCCAGCAGTCCCTCCCCGGGACAGGGGTTCGGCACTCACTACGAGCAGTACTTC.